This entry lists 5 T cell receptor beta chains sequenced from one sample in a study of cytomegalovirus exposure and HLA in healthy donors. This PCR relied on a set of 60 Vbeta primers and 13 Jbeta primers. Using immunoSEQ multiplex PCR, the repertoire was profiled, and TCRdb retains in-frame clones only, with some absent. The data contain around 150,000 clones, more than 75% of them singletons. Sequencing was performed on PBMCs. These receptors all come from a human donor in good health.

The chain links TRBV4-1 to TRBJ2-1, with 7 nucleotides matching TRBD2. The V gene end was trimmed by 0 bases and the J gene end by 8 bases; junction bases not matched to a gene: 7. Germline V gives CDR1 MGHRA, CDR2 YSYEKL. The CDR3 covers 15 residues. The CDR3 protein is CASSQEGWEGYEQFF. CDR3 nucleotides: TGCGCCAGCAGCCAAGAGGGGTGGGAGGGATATGAGCAGTTCTTC.

The CDR3 nucleotides are TGTGCCAGCAGTTCAGGGCAGTACAATGAGCAGTTCTTC. It specifies CASSSGQYNEQFF. J is TRBJ2-1 and V is TRBV27; possibly TRBD1 for D (5 bases). The germline V gene encodes CDR1 MNHEY and CDR2 SMNVEV (reference sequence). V lost 4 bases and J 4 bases, leaving 8 bases between the germline ends. The CDR3 covers 13 residues.

The chain couples TRBV5-1 to TRBJ1-1, with a possible D match to TRBD1 (5 bases). There are 15 residues in the CDR3. V lost 4 bases to trimming and J lost 0 bases, with 13 bases between them. Germline CDR1 is SGHRS and CDR2 is YFSETQ. The CDR3 DNA is TGCGCCAGCAGCATTTCTAGGACACTGAACACTGAAGCTTTCTTT. This sequence encodes CASSISRTLNTEAFF.

This rearrangement joins TRBV19 to TRBJ2-1; the D gene is possibly TRBD1 (5 bases). This CDR3 has 13 residues. Germline V gene lookup returns CDR1 LNHDA and CDR2 SQIVND (reference sequence). The V gene lost 7 bases and the J gene lost 6 bases, with 13 bases spanning the gap. In nucleotides, the CDR3 is TGTGCCAGTAACGGACACGCTGCCAATGAGCAGTTCTTC. Its translation: CASNGHAANEQFF.

The chain couples TRBV6-1 to TRBJ1-3; no reliable D call. The CDR3 consists of 16 residues. Per germline, CDR1 MNHNS and CDR2 SASEGT. Deletions cut 2 bases from V and 0 bases from J, with 11 bases between. CDR3 nucleotide sequence: TGTGCCAGCAGTGAACGGAGGTTGACCTCTGGAAACACCATATATTTT. As protein: CASSERRLTSGNTIYF.